These T cell receptor beta chains were read from a single sample in a study of T cell responses to AZD1222 COVID-19 vaccine. The method was immunoSEQ multiplex PCR; TCRdb's version includes in-frame clones alone and lacks a portion of them. The sample includes 70,000 to 100,000 clones, 80% to 95% of them seen just once. The sample here was peripheral blood, taken 28 days after the second AZD1222 dose. These receptors all stem from an adult who received the AZD1222 COVID-19 vaccine. Both conserved end residues are part of each CDR3. Fields, in order: V gene, clone size, D gene, J gene, CDR3 protein, CDR3 DNA. The D gene is left open where the match is weak. Some rows have no size entry. The others give once, few or many, or a class for an expanded clone.

v_call: TRBV12-3/TRBV12-4; clone_size: .; d_call: .; j_call: TRBJ2-5; cdr3_aa: CASSFRQETQYF; cdr3_nt: TGTGCCAGCAGCTTCCGACAAGAGACCCAGTACTTC
v_call: TRBV7-9; clone_size: .; d_call: .; j_call: TRBJ1-6; cdr3_aa: CASSLAAGTGNSPLHF; cdr3_nt: TGTGCCAGCAGCTTAGCGGCCGGGACGGGGAATTCACCCCTCCACTTT
v_call: TRBV5-1; clone_size: .; d_call: .; j_call: TRBJ2-6; cdr3_aa: CASSLDGFSGANVLTF; cdr3_nt: TGCGCCAGCAGCTTGGACGGATTCTCTGGGGCCAACGTCCTGACTTTC
v_call: TRBV7-9; clone_size: .; d_call: TRBD1; j_call: TRBJ2-6; cdr3_aa: CASSYKTGPLALGANVLTF; cdr3_nt: TGTGCCAGCAGTTATAAGACAGGGCCCTTGGCTCTGGGGGCCAACGTCCTGACTTTC
v_call: TRBV4-1; clone_size: .; d_call: TRBD1; j_call: TRBJ1-1; cdr3_aa: CASSQVRQGTEAFF; cdr3_nt: TGCGCCAGCAGCCAAGTAAGACAGGGCACTGAAGCTTTCTTT
v_call: TRBV11-2; clone_size: .; d_call: .; j_call: TRBJ2-3; cdr3_aa: CASSFGTDTQYF; cdr3_nt: TGTGCCAGCAGCTTTGGGACAGATACGCAGTATTTT
v_call: TRBV6-1; clone_size: .; d_call: TRBD1; j_call: TRBJ2-1; cdr3_aa: CASSEDRGIYNEQFF; cdr3_nt: TGTGCCAGCAGTGAGGACAGGGGGATTTACAATGAGCAGTTCTTC
v_call: TRBV7-9; clone_size: .; d_call: TRBD1; j_call: TRBJ1-1; cdr3_aa: CASSAQGAMNTEAFF; cdr3_nt: TGTGCCAGCAGCGCCCAGGGGGCAATGAACACTGAAGCTTTCTTT
v_call: TRBV2; clone_size: .; d_call: .; j_call: TRBJ1-5; cdr3_aa: CASSRGRVEPQHF; cdr3_nt: TGTGCCAGCAGTAGGGGGAGGGTCGAGCCCCAGCATTTT
v_call: TRBV15; clone_size: .; d_call: TRBD1; j_call: TRBJ1-5; cdr3_aa: CATSSGLGQGGQPQHF; cdr3_nt: TGTGCCACCAGCTCCGGGTTGGGACAGGGAGGACAGCCCCAGCATTTT
v_call: TRBV5-8; clone_size: once; d_call: TRBD2; j_call: TRBJ2-4; cdr3_aa: CASSLGLANIAKNIQYF; cdr3_nt: TGTGCCAGCAGCTTGGGACTAGCCAATATAGCCAAAAACATTCAGTACTTC
v_call: TRBV27; clone_size: .; d_call: .; j_call: TRBJ1-4; cdr3_aa: CASTRNEKLFF; cdr3_nt: TGTGCCAGCACCAGGAATGAAAAACTGTTTTTT
v_call: TRBV5-1; clone_size: .; d_call: .; j_call: TRBJ2-5; cdr3_aa: CASSSQLQETQYF; cdr3_nt: TGCGCCAGCAGCTCCCAATTACAAGAGACCCAGTACTTC
v_call: TRBV30; clone_size: .; d_call: .; j_call: TRBJ1-5; cdr3_aa: CAGGTDNQPQHF; cdr3_nt: TGTGCCGGGGGCACAGACAATCAGCCCCAGCATTTT
v_call: TRBV3-1/TRBV3-2; clone_size: .; d_call: .; j_call: TRBJ1-5; cdr3_aa: CASSQEDQPQHF; cdr3_nt: TGTGCCAGCAGCCAAGAGGATCAGCCCCAGCATTTT
v_call: TRBV5-6; clone_size: .; d_call: .; j_call: TRBJ1-1; cdr3_aa: CATFRVGWTEAFF; cdr3_nt: TGTGCCACCTTCCGGGTTGGCTGGACTGAAGCTTTCTTT
v_call: TRBV15; clone_size: .; d_call: .; j_call: TRBJ1-1; cdr3_aa: CATSRDRQLLRDTEAFF; cdr3_nt: TGTGCCACCAGCAGAGATCGACAGTTACTGCGCGACACTGAAGCTTTCTTT
v_call: TRBV4-1; clone_size: .; d_call: TRBD1; j_call: TRBJ1-6; cdr3_aa: CASSQWDRALADSPLHF; cdr3_nt: TGCGCCAGCAGCCAGTGGGACAGGGCCCTGGCGGACTCACCCCTCCACTTT
v_call: TRBV7-9; clone_size: .; d_call: TRBD1; j_call: TRBJ1-5; cdr3_aa: CASSLGAGGQVYSNQPQHF; cdr3_nt: TGTGCCAGCAGCTTAGGAGCGGGTGGACAGGTTTATAGCAATCAGCCCCAGCATTTT
v_call: TRBV6-1; clone_size: .; d_call: .; j_call: TRBJ2-7; cdr3_aa: CASSEDEVPKQYF; cdr3_nt: TGTGCCAGCAGTGAAGATGAGGTCCCCAAGCAGTACTTC
v_call: TRBV19; clone_size: .; d_call: .; j_call: TRBJ1-5; cdr3_aa: CASSIVVGNQPQHF; cdr3_nt: TGTGCCAGTAGTATAGTAGTGGGCAATCAGCCCCAGCATTTT
v_call: TRBV9; clone_size: .; d_call: TRBD1; j_call: TRBJ1-2; cdr3_aa: CASSDSPDRVANYGYTF; cdr3_nt: TGTGCCAGCAGCGACTCCCCGGACAGGGTAGCTAACTATGGCTACACCTTC
v_call: TRBV11-3; clone_size: .; d_call: .; j_call: TRBJ2-1; cdr3_aa: CASSLESFRSSYNEQFF; cdr3_nt: TGTGCCAGCAGCTTAGAATCCTTTCGGAGCTCCTACAATGAGCAGTTCTTC
v_call: TRBV28; clone_size: .; d_call: .; j_call: TRBJ1-2; cdr3_aa: CASSTVGPGAYGYTF; cdr3_nt: TGTGCCAGCAGTACCGTCGGACCGGGAGCCTATGGCTACACCTTC
v_call: TRBV19; clone_size: .; d_call: .; j_call: TRBJ2-7; cdr3_aa: CASSIRQGLYEQYF; cdr3_nt: TGTGCCAGTAGTATTCGCCAGGGACTCTACGAGCAGTACTTC
v_call: TRBV19; clone_size: .; d_call: TRBD2; j_call: TRBJ2-5; cdr3_aa: CASRPSGGTETQYF; cdr3_nt: TGTGCCAGTAGGCCTAGCGGGGGTACAGAGACCCAGTACTTC
v_call: TRBV19; clone_size: .; d_call: .; j_call: TRBJ2-1; cdr3_aa: CASSIVAGTYNEQFF; cdr3_nt: TGTGCCAGTAGTATAGTGGCAGGAACCTACAATGAGCAGTTCTTC
v_call: TRBV12-5; clone_size: once; d_call: .; j_call: TRBJ2-3; cdr3_aa: CASARGTDTQYF; cdr3_nt: TGTGCTAGTGCCCGGGGCACAGATACGCAGTATTTT
v_call: TRBV4-3; clone_size: .; d_call: TRBD2; j_call: TRBJ2-3; cdr3_aa: CASSQGSSGGATDTQYF; cdr3_nt: TGCGCCAGCAGCCAAGGGTCTAGCGGGGGGGCCACAGATACGCAGTATTTT
v_call: TRBV27; clone_size: .; d_call: .; j_call: TRBJ1-2; cdr3_aa: CASSSQLGGYTF; cdr3_nt: TGTGCCAGCAGTTCCCAGCTGGGCGGCTACACCTTC
v_call: TRBV3-1/TRBV3-2; clone_size: .; d_call: .; j_call: TRBJ1-2; cdr3_aa: CASSQGRDGYGYTF; cdr3_nt: TGTGCCAGCAGCCAAGGCAGGGACGGCTATGGCTACACCTTC
v_call: TRBV5-5; clone_size: .; d_call: .; j_call: TRBJ2-1; cdr3_aa: CASSLASPYNEQFF; cdr3_nt: TGTGCCAGCAGCTTGGCTAGCCCCTACAATGAGCAGTTCTTC
v_call: TRBV10-2; clone_size: .; d_call: TRBD1; j_call: TRBJ1-1; cdr3_aa: CASSEGAPGQAATEAFF; cdr3_nt: TGCGCCAGCAGTGAGGGGGCCCCCGGACAGGCAGCCACTGAAGCTTTCTTT
v_call: TRBV6-5; clone_size: .; d_call: .; j_call: TRBJ2-1; cdr3_aa: CASRTSTYNEQFF; cdr3_nt: TGTGCCAGCAGAACCTCGACCTACAATGAGCAGTTCTTC
v_call: TRBV19; clone_size: .; d_call: .; j_call: TRBJ1-6; cdr3_aa: CASTGARYNSPLHF; cdr3_nt: TGTGCCAGTACTGGGGCCCGATATAATTCACCCCTCCACTTT
v_call: TRBV4-1; clone_size: once; d_call: .; j_call: TRBJ1-5; cdr3_aa: CASSQAIGGNQPQHF; cdr3_nt: TGCGCCAGCAGCCAAGCTATAGGCGGTAATCAGCCCCAGCATTTT
v_call: TRBV19; clone_size: .; d_call: .; j_call: TRBJ2-3; cdr3_aa: CASSIADYSTDTQYF; cdr3_nt: TGTGCCAGTAGTATCGCGGACTATAGCACAGATACGCAGTATTTT
v_call: TRBV6-6; clone_size: .; d_call: TRBD2; j_call: TRBJ2-5; cdr3_aa: CASSLAGGYQETQYF; cdr3_nt: TGTGCCAGCAGCCTAGCCGGGGGGTACCAAGAGACCCAGTACTTC
v_call: TRBV12-3/TRBV12-4; clone_size: once; d_call: TRBD1; j_call: TRBJ1-2; cdr3_aa: CASTQQGYYGYTF; cdr3_nt: TGTGCCAGCACCCAACAGGGGTACTATGGCTACACCTTC
v_call: TRBV9; clone_size: .; d_call: .; j_call: TRBJ2-3; cdr3_aa: CASSGGGPGTDTQYF; cdr3_nt: TGTGCCAGCTCGGGCGGGGGCCCCGGAACAGATACGCAGTATTTT
v_call: TRBV2; clone_size: few; d_call: .; j_call: TRBJ1-4; cdr3_aa: CASKLTNEKLFF; cdr3_nt: TGTGCCAGCAAATTGACAAATGAAAAACTGTTTTTT
v_call: TRBV2; clone_size: .; d_call: .; j_call: TRBJ1-1; cdr3_aa: CASSSQMNTEAFF; cdr3_nt: TGTGCCAGCAGCTCACAGATGAACACTGAAGCTTTCTTT
v_call: TRBV18; clone_size: .; d_call: TRBD1; j_call: TRBJ2-1; cdr3_aa: CASSPVPGQNVGEQFF; cdr3_nt: TGTGCCAGCTCACCTGTACCGGGACAGAACGTCGGTGAGCAGTTCTTC
v_call: TRBV5-4; clone_size: .; d_call: TRBD1; j_call: TRBJ2-7; cdr3_aa: CASSPLTGAPEQYF; cdr3_nt: TGTGCCAGCAGTCCTCTGACAGGGGCCCCTGAGCAGTACTTC
v_call: TRBV30; clone_size: .; d_call: .; j_call: TRBJ2-1; cdr3_aa: CAWSVGRGRFNEQFF; cdr3_nt: TGTGCCTGGAGTGTAGGCAGGGGGAGGTTTAATGAGCAGTTCTTC
v_call: TRBV2; clone_size: .; d_call: .; j_call: TRBJ1-3; cdr3_aa: CATRVAVQENTIYF; cdr3_nt: TGTGCCACCAGGGTGGCGGTACAGGAAAACACCATATATTTT
v_call: TRBV21-1; clone_size: .; d_call: .; j_call: TRBJ1-4; cdr3_aa: CASFLAFATNEKLFF; cdr3_nt: TGTGCCAGCTTCCTTGCGTTTGCAACTAATGAAAAACTGTTTTTT
v_call: TRBV7-2; clone_size: .; d_call: .; j_call: TRBJ2-5; cdr3_aa: CASSLEGLGTYQETQYF; cdr3_nt: TGTGCCAGCAGCTTAGAGGGGTTGGGGACATATCAAGAGACCCAGTACTTC
v_call: TRBV5-6; clone_size: .; d_call: TRBD1; j_call: TRBJ1-2; cdr3_aa: CASSKGTGTAGYGYTF; cdr3_nt: TGTGCCAGCAGCAAAGGGACAGGGACGGCTGGCTATGGCTACACCTTC
v_call: TRBV11-2; clone_size: once; d_call: TRBD2; j_call: TRBJ2-5; cdr3_aa: CASSLDLGLASETQYF; cdr3_nt: TGTGCCAGCAGCTTAGATCTTGGACTAGCTTCAGAGACCCAGTACTTC
v_call: TRBV7-3; clone_size: once; d_call: TRBD2; j_call: TRBJ2-3; cdr3_aa: CASSLIGTSGGGTQYF; cdr3_nt: TGTGCCAGCAGCTTAATAGGGACTAGCGGGGGTGGTACGCAGTATTTT
v_call: TRBV5-5; clone_size: .; d_call: .; j_call: TRBJ1-2; cdr3_aa: CASSSEPLKGLTQGYTF; cdr3_nt: TGTGCCAGCAGCTCCGAACCCCTCAAGGGACTGACGCAAGGCTACACCTTC
v_call: TRBV11-1; clone_size: .; d_call: .; j_call: TRBJ2-7; cdr3_aa: CASSLGQGLYEQYF; cdr3_nt: TGTGCCAGCAGCTTAGGACAGGGACTTTACGAGCAGTACTTC
v_call: TRBV5-1; clone_size: .; d_call: TRBD1; j_call: TRBJ2-2; cdr3_aa: CASSFTGGTGELFF; cdr3_nt: TGCGCCAGCAGCTTTACAGGGGGCACCGGGGAGCTGTTTTTT
v_call: TRBV6-6; clone_size: few; d_call: TRBD1; j_call: TRBJ1-5; cdr3_aa: CASTTGTVNQPQHF; cdr3_nt: TGTGCCAGCACCACAGGGACAGTGAATCAGCCCCAGCATTTT
v_call: TRBV27; clone_size: .; d_call: .; j_call: TRBJ2-6; cdr3_aa: CASSYLKSSGANVLTF; cdr3_nt: TGTGCCAGCAGTTATTTAAAGAGCTCTGGGGCCAACGTCCTGACTTTC
v_call: TRBV3-1/TRBV3-2; clone_size: .; d_call: .; j_call: TRBJ1-4; cdr3_aa: CASSLTNGGANEKLFF; cdr3_nt: TGTGCCAGCAGCCTGACTAATGGGGGGGCGAATGAAAAACTGTTTTTT
v_call: TRBV15; clone_size: few; d_call: .; j_call: TRBJ1-5; cdr3_aa: CATSPRGRVSNQPQHF; cdr3_nt: TGTGCCACCAGCCCCCGGGGACGGGTCAGCAATCAGCCCCAGCATTTT
v_call: TRBV7-9; clone_size: .; d_call: TRBD2; j_call: TRBJ2-1; cdr3_aa: CASSFGAGGQNEQFF; cdr3_nt: TGTGCCAGCAGCTTTGGAGCGGGGGGGCAAAATGAGCAGTTCTTC